Following are 2 T cell receptor beta chains from one sample sequenced in a study of T cells in Graves' hyperthyroidism and ophthalmopathy. TCR beta CDR3 regions were amplified from RNA. Carried out on the TCR CDR3, a first-round RT-PCR used the HTBI primer set. In TCRdb, the multiplex PCR reads were re-called with MiXCR into one record per CDR3 protein. The sample carries nearly 600,000 distinct CDR3 sequences, approximately 15% recorded once. Sequences were obtained from blood. The receptor source for this set is a woman aged 18-30 years with Graves' ophthalmopathy.

This clonotype was recorded many times. The chain is built from TRBV6-1 and TRBJ2-1; possibly TRBD1 or TRBD2 for D (5 bases each). Germline V gives CDR1 MNHNS, CDR2 SASEGT. Trimming shortened V by 6 bases and J by 2 bases, and 17 bases separated the two germline ends. The CDR3 contains 16 residues. CDR3 loop: CASRLPGPRTYNEQFF. The CDR3, as DNA: TGTGCCAGCAGGCTCCCGGGACCCAGGACCTACAATGAGCAGTTCTTC.

This clonotype was recorded at least ten times. The chain employs TRBV2 and TRBJ1-5, with D possibly matching TRBD1 (5 bases). CDR1 is SNHLY, CDR2 FYNNEI, per germline. The CDR3 loop spans 15 amino acids. The germline V and J ends were trimmed by 1 base and 3 bases, with 10 bases remaining between them. This chain's CDR3 is CASSEEAGTNQPQHF. For the CDR3, the DNA is TGTGCCAGCAGTGAAGAGGCAGGGACCAATCAGCCCCAGCATTTT. The entire variable domain, with the rest obtained from reference TRBV2 and TRBJ1-5, is as follows: EPEVTQTPSHQVTQMGQEVILRCVPISNHLYFYWYRQILGQKVEFLVSFYNNEISEKSEIFDDQFSVERPDGSNFTLKIRSTKLEDSAMYFCASSEEAGTNQPQHFGDGTRLSIL.